The rows below give T cell receptor beta chains drawn from one sample of a study of blood T cell repertoires in COVID-19. Profiling relied on immunoSEQ multiplex PCR, and the TCRdb table lists in-frame clones only, not all of them. The sample has hundreds of thousands of clones; 85% to 90% are singletons. Source material: PBMCs or T cells enriched from blood (not recorded which). All receptors derive from a woman between 45 and 65 years old in a cohort exposed to, infected with or recovered from COVID-19 (not recorded which). Each CDR3 is given with its conserved first and last residue. A D gene is named only where the DNA matches it firmly. The size of a clone is reported for some rows only, either as once, few or many, or as a class for expanded clones.

J | size | V | D | DNA | CDR3
TRBJ2-1 | . | TRBV5-5 | . | TGTGCCAGCAGCCCCAGTGGGGGGGCCTCCTACAATGAGCAGTTCTTC | CASSPSGGASYNEQFF
TRBJ1-2 | . | TRBV28 | TRBD1 | TGTGCCAGCAGGCGTACCGGGACAGGGGGCGGCTACACCTTC | CASRRTGTGGGYTF
TRBJ1-6 | few | TRBV7-9 | . | TGTGCCAGCAGCCCGCAGGGGCTCAATAATTCACCCCTCCACTTT | CASSPQGLNNSPLHF
TRBJ1-2 | . | TRBV5-5 | . | TGTGCCAGCAGCTCTTTCCGGGGGTTGAACTATGGCTACACCTTC | CASSSFRGLNYGYTF
TRBJ1-2 | . | TRBV19 | . | TGTGCCAGTAGTATAGTGAGTCAAAGCGGTTATGGCTACACCTTC | CASSIVSQSGYGYTF
TRBJ1-1 | . | TRBV5-5 | . | TGTGCCAGCAGCTTGTATTCGGAGGCCGGGAACACTGAAGCTTTCTTT | CASSLYSEAGNTEAFF
TRBJ2-4 | . | TRBV4-1 | TRBD2 | TGCGCCAGCAGCCAAGCTTGGCGGGGGGGGACAAACATTCAGTACTTC | CASSQAWRGGTNIQYF
TRBJ2-7 | . | TRBV2 | TRBD1 | TGTGCCAGCAGTGCGGGACAGGGCGGTTCCTACGAGCAGTACTTC | CASSAGQGGSYEQYF
TRBJ1-1 | once | TRBV12-5 | TRBD1 | TGTGCTAGTGGTTTGGCCTCGACAGGGTTCAGAGGCACTGAAGCTTTCTTT | CASGLASTGFRGTEAFF
TRBJ1-1 | . | TRBV7-2 | . | TGTGCCAGCAGCCCACAGGGATTTGGGAACACTGAAGCTTTCTTT | CASSPQGFGNTEAFF
TRBJ2-5 | . | TRBV11-2 | TRBD1 | TGTGCCAGCAGCTTAGGGGGCGGGACAGGGGTGCCAGAGACCCAGTACTTC | CASSLGGGTGVPETQYF
TRBJ1-1 | . | TRBV28 | TRBD1 | TGTGCCAGCAGTTCGTACAGGGGGTACGCTGAAGCTTTCTTT | CASSSYRGYAEAFF
TRBJ2-7 | . | TRBV11-2 | . | TGTGCCAGCAGCTTAGATCATTCTCGGTACCGCCTAGTACACGAGCAGTACTTC | CASSLDHSRYRLVHEQYF
TRBJ1-4 | . | TRBV4-3 | . | TGCGCCAGCAGCCAAGATCTGGGAGGGAGGGGAGGGACTAATGAAAAACTGTTTTTT | CASSQDLGGRGGTNEKLFF
TRBJ1-2 | . | TRBV6-5 | . | TGTGCCAGCAGGGGGAGACAGGCGGCCGTCTATGGCTACACCTTC | CASRGRQAAVYGYTF
TRBJ1-5 | . | TRBV9 | TRBD1 | TGTGCCAGCAGCCGGACAGGGAATCAGCCCCAGCATTTT | CASSRTGNQPQHF
TRBJ1-3 | . | TRBV30 | TRBD1 | TGTGCCTGGACCCTTCAGGGGGCAAACACCATATATTTT | CAWTLQGANTIYF
TRBJ1-5 | . | TRBV14 | . | TGTGCCAGCAGCCAAAGGGTACCGGGACAAAATCAGCCCCAGCATTTT | CASSQRVPGQNQPQHF
TRBJ2-3 | . | TRBV15 | TRBD2 | TGTGCCACCAGCACTATATTGCGGGGGGACTCAGATACGCAGTATTTT | CATSTILRGDSDTQYF
TRBJ2-7 | . | TRBV6-5 | . | TGTGCCAGCAGTTATGGTCGAGGCTACGAGCAGTACTTC | CASSYGRGYEQYF
TRBJ1-1 | . | TRBV11-2 | . | TGTGCCAGCAGCTTGGGTACAGCGAACACTGAAGCTTTCTTT | CASSLGTANTEAFF
TRBJ1-1 | . | TRBV5-8 | . | TGTGCCAGCAGCTTTGACATTATGAACACTGAAGCTTTCTTT | CASSFDIMNTEAFF
TRBJ2-1 | . | TRBV2 | . | TGTGCCAGCAGTTACTTCCAGGTACGGGAGCAGTTCTTC | CASSYFQVREQFF
TRBJ2-3 | . | TRBV12-5 | TRBD1 | TGTGCTAGTGGTCCTCTGATAGGGGGCGGGACAGATACGCAGTATTTT | CASGPLIGGGTDTQYF
TRBJ2-1 | . | TRBV4-1 | . | TGCGCCAGCAGCCGAGACAATGAGCAGTTCTTC | CASSRDNEQFF